This T cell receptor beta chain was sequenced in a study of cytomegalovirus exposure and HLA in healthy donors. The wider study: There were a few hundred genotyped donors. Of these, about 86% fell in the genetic ancestry cluster associated with self-reported Caucasian donors. General observations from the study: Based on reports, TCR beta sequences accurately predicted HLA-A and HLA-B alleles for most subjects. About 87% or about 30% of the time was how often most TCR beta V segments were productive, according to an earlier analysis.

Vbeta (60) and Jbeta (13) primers were used in the PCR. Sequenced by immunoSEQ multiplex PCR; TCRdb stores in-frame clones only, minus some. The sample lists around 190,000 clones, about 77% seen once, with around 2.2% in the top ten. Worth noting for this clone: Its matching antigen is unknown.

V lost 1 base and J lost 3; bases outside the gene matches: 11. CDR1 is GTSNPN and CDR2 is SVGIG in the germline V gene (reference sequence). This CDR3 region has 17 residues. The chain has TRBV30 and TRBJ2-1; 8 nucleotides agree with TRBD2. The specimen was PBMCs. The receptor was isolated from a man in his sixties in good health and CMV-seronegative. CDR3 in DNA: TGTGCCTGGAGTGACTCCCCCATAGCGGGGATCTACAATGAGCAGTTCTTC. Translation gives CAWSDSPIAGIYNEQFF.